This T cell receptor beta chain was retrieved from a study of blood T cell repertoires in COVID-19. In the study overall: Material from acute and convalescent COVID-19 was sourced from the United States, Italy and Spain. Sources were T cells, B-cell-depleted T cells, or PBMCs; the material itself was cDNA or gDNA.

Original data processing: It was from reference gene primer amplification that nucleated cell counts were estimated. Libraries were prepared by immunoSEQ multiplex PCR; TCRdb keeps only in-frame clonotypes and omits some of them. V, J and clone size were drawn from that table, and D and trimming were deduced from the DNA. The data show about 140,000 clones, 88% seen once. The germline gives CDR1 LGHNA, CDR2 YSLEER. The CDR3 is 17 amino acids. With V trimmed by 0 bases and J by 4 bases, 8 bases remained unmatched. The V call is TRBV4-3, the J call TRBJ1-4; 7 positions agree with TRBD1. This sequence was found in a woman in her fifties or sixties with acute or convalescent COVID-19. Sequenced: peripheral blood. The CDR3 loop reads CASSQDTPGQLNEKLFF. The CDR3 bases are TGCGCCAGCAGCCAAGATACTCCGGGACAGCTTAATGAAAAACTGTTTTTT.